A single sample is the source of the 21 T cell receptor beta chains below, sequenced in a study of blood T cells in healthy people across ages (dated by TCRdb to between 2014 and 2016). The library was obtained by 5' RACE. Sequencing instrument: Illumina HiSeq 2500. A second PCR of roughly 6 to 12 cycles was performed with a sample-barcoded 5' primer and a J-beta primer mix. Using fastp at Q25 and MiXCR, TCRdb reprocessed the public reads and kept productive beta chains. For every CDR3 protein sequence, its rows merge into one entry that carries the most common genes and DNA. The sample includes approximately 800,000 distinct CDR3 sequences, with 53% observed a single time. The top ten hold approximately 40% of the sample. The specimen was blood. The receptors come from a man at least 80 years old in good health.

This clonotype has more than one count but fewer than ten. This chain uses TRBV5-5 with TRBJ2-5, with TRBD1 matching over 7 bases. Germline CDR1 SGHKS, CDR2 YYEKEE (reference sequence). The CDR3 is made up of 13 amino acids. Trimming took 1 base from V and 11 from J; bases not matched to a gene: 8. Here the CDR3 DNA reads TGTGCCAGCAGCTTGTGGGACACAGGGGAGCAGTACTTC. Its translation is CASSLWDTGEQYF. The complete variable domain, with remaining parts taken from reference TRBV5-5 and TRBJ2-5, reads DAGVTQSPTHLIKTRGQQVTLRCSPISGHKSVSWYQQVLGQGPQFIFQYYEKEERGRGNFPDRFSARQFPNYSSELNVNALLLGDSALYLCASSLWDTGEQYFGPGTRLLVL.

The chain combines TRBV15 with TRBJ2-1, with D tentatively TRBD1 or TRBD2 (5 bases each). The CDR3 is 14 amino acids. The germline CDR1 and CDR2 sequences are LNHNV and YYDKDF (reference sequence). Trimming shortened V by 1 base and J by 6 bases, and 10 bases separated the two germline ends. CDR3 in amino acids: CATSRAGTLNEQFF. CDR3 nucleotides: TGTGCCACCAGCAGAGCCGGGACCCTCAATGAGCAGTTCTTC.

A few counts support this clonotype. CDR3 protein: CASSPRQKTQYF. CDR3 in DNA: TGTGCCAGCAGTCCCCGACAGAAAACGCAGTACTTC. The chain is built from TRBV6-2 or TRBV6-3 and TRBJ2-7; D may be TRBD1 (5 bases). The germline CDR1 and CDR2 sequences are MNHEY and SVGEGT. V lost 5 bases and J 9 bases, leaving 14 bases between the germline ends. The CDR3 contains 12 residues.

The table lists this clonotype with a count of one. V and J are TRBV5-1 and TRBJ2-1; perhaps D is TRBD1 or TRBD2 (5 bases each). With 3 bases removed from V and 8 bases from J, the gap between germline ends came to 12 bases. Germline lookup yields CDR1 SGHRS and CDR2 YFSETQ. This CDR3 has 13 residues. Here the CDR3 reads CASSSGPRDEQFF. The DNA of the CDR3 is TGCGCCAGCAGCTCGGGGCCGAGGGATGAGCAGTTCTTC. Using reference TRBV5-1 and TRBJ2-1 for the parts outside the CDR3, the full variable domain is KAGVTQTPRYLIKTRGQQVTLSCSPISGHRSVSWYQQTPGQGLQFLFEYFSETQRNKGNFPGRFSGRQFSNSRSEMNVSTLELGDSALYLCASSSGPRDEQFFGPGTRLTVL.

The rearrangement uses TRBV11-2 and TRBJ2-3, with 12 bases that match TRBD2. CDR3 length: 19 amino acids. The germline gives CDR1 SGHAT, CDR2 FQNNGV. V lost 5 bases, J lost 0 bases, and 12 bases stayed unmatched. DNA for the CDR3: TGTGCCAGCAGCCCGGGTGGGCTAGCGGGAGGGCGGAGCACAGATACGCAGTATTTT. It yields the protein CASSPGGLAGGRSTDTQYF.

The V gene is TRBV7-2, the J gene TRBJ1-6; D not resolved. The germline gives CDR1 SGHTA, CDR2 FQGNSA. V lost 4 bases, J lost 6 bases, and 7 bases lay in between. CDR3 length: 13 residues. Written as DNA, the CDR3 is TGTGCCAGCAGCTCCGAGAGTAATTCACCCCTCCACTTT. Translating gives CASSSESNSPLHF.

V and J are TRBV11-2 and TRBJ2-7; D ambiguous. This CDR3 region has 14 residues. CDR1 is SGHAT, CDR2 FQNNGV, per germline. The V end lost 5 bases, the J end lost 0 bases, and 11 bases lay between the germline ends. The CDR3 loop is CASSLTALSYEQYF. The DNA of the CDR3 is TGTGCCAGCAGCCTGACCGCCCTCTCCTACGAGCAGTACTTC.

This clonotype has more than one count but fewer than ten. The chain couples TRBV20-1 to TRBJ2-1; TRBD2 matches at 10 bases. The ends lost 0 bases at V and 7 bases at J; junction bases unmatched: 6. The germline V gene encodes CDR1 DFQATT and CDR2 SNEGSKA (reference sequence). This CDR3 is built from 15 residues. CDR3 amino acids: CSARDPSGRANEQFF. CDR3 nucleotides: TGCAGTGCTAGAGATCCCAGCGGGAGGGCAAATGAGCAGTTCTTC.

This clonotype came up once. The rearrangement uses TRBV2 and TRBJ2-1; 8 nucleotides line up with TRBD1. The CDR3 is 15 amino acids. Looked up from germline, CDR1 is SNHLY and CDR2 is FYNNEI. Trimming removed 6 bases from V and 3 bases from J; junction bases left unmatched: 7. CDR3: CASSQPGGGYNEQFF. The CDR3 region has the DNA TGTGCCAGCAGCCAGCCAGGGGGCGGCTACAATGAGCAGTTCTTC. The full variable domain, in which reference TRBV2 and TRBJ2-1 provide the parts outside the CDR3, is EPEVTQTPSHQVTQMGQEVILRCVPISNHLYFYWYRQILGQKVEFLVSFYNNEISEKSEIFDDQFSVERPDGSNFTLKIRSTKLEDSAMYFCASSQPGGGYNEQFFGPGTRLTVL.

The chain carries TRBV20-1 and TRBJ1-2; 8 bases line up with TRBD1. The CDR3 consists of 15 residues. Trimming removed 6 bases from V and 4 bases from J; junction bases left unmatched: 13. The germline CDR1 and CDR2 sequences are DFQATT and SNEGSKA (reference sequence). The CDR3 coding sequence is TGCAGTGCATCGTCCAGGGGGCGGGCGAGCTATGGCTACACCTTC. This sequence encodes CSASSRGRASYGYTF.

This clonotype was seen a handful of times. V usage is TRBV12-3 or TRBV12-4 and J usage is TRBJ1-6, with a tentative D call TRBD1 (5 bases). The germline V and J ends were trimmed by 3 bases and 10 bases, with 10 bases remaining between them. The CDR3 consists of 13 residues. The DNA of the CDR3 is TGTGCCAGCAGTTTGTTGGGGGAATCACCCCTCCACTTT. It translates to CASSLLGESPLHF.

This chain's CDR3 is CASSLPVWTGGSYEQYF. In DNA form, the CDR3 reads TGTGCCAGCAGCTTGCCGGTGTGGACAGGGGGTTCCTACGAGCAGTACTTC. The chain couples TRBV7-9 to TRBJ2-7; TRBD1 agrees at 10 bases. J gave up 1 base and V 3 bases, and 9 bases lay outside the gene matches. The CDR3 is 17 amino acids. CDR1 and CDR2 from the germline V gene are SEHNR and FQNEAQ (reference sequence).

The V gene is TRBV5-1, the J gene TRBJ2-2, with 9 bases fitting TRBD2. The length of the CDR3 is 15 residues. The V and J ends lost 0 bases and 6 bases, in that order; junction bases with no gene match: 3. Looked up from germline, CDR1 is SGHRS and CDR2 is YFSETQ. Here the CDR3 reads CASSLGIAGAGELFF. The CDR3 DNA is TGCGCCAGCAGCTTGGGGATAGCGGGGGCCGGGGAGCTGTTTTTT.

The chain recombines TRBV7-3 with TRBJ2-7, with D possibly matching TRBD2 (7 bases). The ends were cut back, 2 bases at V and 6 bases at J, with 17 bases in the middle. The CDR3 length is 15 residues. Looked up from germline, CDR1 is SGHTA and CDR2 is FQGTGA. For the CDR3, the DNA is TGTGCCAGCAGCTTAGGGGGCGAGCGGGACTCCGAGCAGTACTTC. It encodes CASSLGGERDSEQYF.

The genes are TRBV6-1 and TRBJ1-2; 8 bases line up with TRBD1. The CDR3 loop spans 16 amino acids. Trimming took 7 bases from V and 6 from J; bases not matched to a gene: 16. The germline V gene has CDR1 MNHNS and CDR2 SASEGT. CDR3 region: CASTLGSAGGIDGYTF. In nucleotides, the CDR3 is TGTGCCAGCACTCTAGGGTCGGCAGGGGGCATCGATGGCTACACCTTC.

This clonotype has only a few counts. V gene TRBV20-1 combines with J gene TRBJ2-1; D gene unclear. From germline, CDR1 is DFQATT and CDR2 SNEGSKA (reference sequence). The CDR3 is made up of 13 amino acids. Trimming left V 2 bases short and J 2 bases short, with 7 bases between. CDR3 nucleotide sequence: TGCAGTGCTAGAAACATACCCTACAATGAGCAGTTCTTC. Translation gives CSARNIPYNEQFF.

This clonotype turned up a few times. V is TRBV25-1 and J is TRBJ2-3; D is perhaps TRBD2 (5 bases). V gave up 8 bases and J gave up 2 bases, with 5 bases separating them. This CDR3 contains 11 residues. The germline V gene encodes CDR1 MGHDK and CDR2 SYGVNS. The CDR3 spells CASGLTDTQYF. The CDR3 nucleotides are TGTGCCAGCGGACTCACAGATACGCAGTATTTT. Together with reference TRBV25-1 and TRBJ2-3, the CDR3 gives the full variable domain: EADIYQTPRYLVIGTGKKITLECSQTMGHDKMYWYQQDPGMELHLIHYSYGVNSTEKGDLSSESTVSRIRTEHFPLTLESARPSHTSQYLCASGLTDTQYFGPGTRLTVL.

The CDR3 sequence is CAISGLGKETQYF. The DNA for the CDR3 is TGTGCCATCTCGGGACTAGGGAAAGAGACCCAGTACTTC. The chain links TRBV28 to TRBJ2-7; 8 nucleotides match TRBD2. The closer fit of TRBJ2-5 to the DNA end suggests the J call may be wrong. Germline CDR1 is MDHEN and CDR2 is SYDVKM. This CDR3 region has 13 residues.

The rearrangement uses TRBV24-1 and TRBJ2-7, with a possible D match to TRBD1 (6 bases). The germline gives CDR1 KGHDR, CDR2 SFDVKD. The V end was cut by 5 bases, the J end by 7 bases, with 14 bases between. This CDR3 is 13 amino acids long. CDR3 DNA sequence: TGTGCCACCAGTGCAGGGGTACCGTATGAGCAGTACTTC. As protein: CATSAGVPYEQYF.

CDR3 in amino acids: CASSRWNTEAFF. The CDR3 DNA reads as TGTGCCAGCAGTCGTTGGAACACTGAAGCTTTCTTT. V gene TRBV6-5 combines with J gene TRBJ1-1; D is undetermined. V was trimmed by 5 bases and J by 1 base, leaving 5 bases between them. The CDR3 is made up of 12 amino acids. CDR1 is MNHEY, CDR2 SVGAGI, per germline.

Regarding this clonotype: A much larger clone lies a single base off, so this may be a read error. The chain employs TRBV6-5 and TRBJ2-3; D unclear. The length of the CDR3 is 12 residues. Germline CDR1 reads MNHEY; CDR2 reads SVGAGI. V lost 6 bases and J lost 0, with 4 bases in between. Here the CDR3 reads CASRHSTDTQYF. The CDR3 DNA reads as TGTGCCAGCAGACATAGCACAGATACGCAGTATTTT.